A selection of T cell receptor beta chains follows, all from one sample in a study of OX40 agonist ivuxolimab in advanced cancers. The repertoire was sequenced with immunoSEQ multiplex PCR; TCRdb's copy has only in-frame clones and lacks some. In the table there are tens of thousands of clones, approximately 89% of which are singletons. Sample: CD4+ or CD8+ T cells sorted from blood, taken in a trial of the OX40 agonist ivuxolimab. These receptors were obtained from an adult with an advanced solid tumor such as melanoma, head and neck, liver or kidney cancer. The CDR3 runs from the conserved cysteine through the conserved F or W. The D gene is left open where the match is weak. A row's size may be missing; if present it is once, few, many or a size class.

>12|TRBJ2-7|TRBV7-2|.|once
TGTGCCAGCAGCTTAGTGGAGTCCGAGCAGTACTTC
CASSLVESEQYF
>12|TRBJ2-7|TRBV5-3|.|once
TGTGCCAGAAGCTCCCGGAGGGACGAGCAGTACTTC
CARSSRRDEQYF
>12|TRBJ2-7|TRBV11-3|.|.
TGTGCCAGCAGCTTATATAAAAACGAGCAGTACTTC
CASSLYKNEQYF
>15|TRBJ1-5|TRBV2|TRBD1|once
TGTGCCAGCAGTGAACGGACAGGGGACTTTCAGCCCCAGCATTTT
CASSERTGDFQPQHF
>15|TRBJ1-2|TRBV6-5|.|.
TGTGCCAGCAGCCCCCCGGGACGGCCGAACTATGGCTACACCTTC
CASSPPGRPNYGYTF
>15|TRBJ1-5|TRBV11-2|TRBD1|.
TGTGCCAGCAGCCGAGACAGGGGAGGACATCAGCCCCAGCATTTT
CASSRDRGGHQPQHF
>14|TRBJ2-5|TRBV7-7|TRBD1|once
TGTGCTAGCAGCTTGACAGGGTTGAGGGAGACCCAGTACTTC
CASSLTGLRETQYF
>14|TRBJ2-1|TRBV7-8|.|.
TGTGCCAGCAGCCCACCGCTAGGGGGGAATGAGCAGTTCTTC
CASSPPLGGNEQFF
>16|TRBJ2-5|TRBV4-2|TRBD2|.
TGTGCCAGCAGCCAAGATTGGGCTAGCGGGATCGAGACCCAGTACTTC
CASSQDWASGIETQYF
>14|TRBJ2-5|TRBV11-3|TRBD1|.
TGTGCCAGCAGCTCGGACAGGGGAGGAGAGACCCAGTACTTC
CASSSDRGGETQYF
>13|TRBJ1-1|TRBV4-3|.|.
TGCGCCAGCAGCCCACAGGTGAACACTGAAGCTTTCTTT
CASSPQVNTEAFF
>14|TRBJ2-7|TRBV11-3|.|.
TGTGCCAGCAGCTTAGGACAGGCCTCCTACGAGCAGTACTTC
CASSLGQASYEQYF
>17|TRBJ2-4|TRBV18|TRBD1|.
TGTGCCAGCTCACCAAATTTAGGGACAGGTGCCAAAAACATTCAGTACTTC
CASSPNLGTGAKNIQYF
>16|TRBJ1-2|TRBV7-9|.|.
TGTGCCAGCAGCTTAGGGATGGGGAGCCTGAACTATGGCTACACCTTC
CASSLGMGSLNYGYTF
>14|TRBJ1-3|TRBV4-2|.|.
TGTGCCAGCAGCCCACCGGGTGGGGGAAACACCATATATTTT
CASSPPGGGNTIYF
>13|TRBJ1-2|TRBV25-1|TRBD1|.
TGTGCCAGCAGTGAAGGACAGGAGTATGGCTACACCTTC
CASSEGQEYGYTF
>15|TRBJ2-3|TRBV4-1|TRBD2|.
TGCGCCAGTCGGATGACTAGCGGTCGCACAGATACGCAGTATTTT
CASRMTSGRTDTQYF
>16|TRBJ1-5|TRBV7-3|TRBD1|.
TGTGCCAGCAGCTTAGACAGGACAGGCGGGAATCAGCCCCAGCATTTT
CASSLDRTGGNQPQHF
>16|TRBJ2-3|TRBV5-1|TRBD2|.
TGCGCCAGCAGCTTGGTCGGCAGAGCGGGAGGTCCCGCGCAGTATTTT
CASSLVGRAGGPAQYF
>14|TRBJ2-1|TRBV6-4|TRBD1|.
TGTGCCAGCAGCGCGGGACAGGGGTACAATGAGCAGTTCTTC
CASSAGQGYNEQFF
>16|TRBJ2-1|TRBV5-6|TRBD2|few
TGTGCCAGCAGCCCTCAAGGACTAGCGGGAGGAAATGAGCAGTTCTTC
CASSPQGLAGGNEQFF
>14|TRBJ2-7|TRBV19|.|few
TGTGCCAGTACCACGAGCGGAGCCTCCTACGAGCAGTACTTC
CASTTSGASYEQYF
>13|TRBJ1-1|TRBV28|TRBD1|once
TGTGCCAGCAGCCAAAAGGGGGCAGGTGAAGCTTTCTTT
CASSQKGAGEAFF
>19|TRBJ2-6|TRBV5-1|TRBD2|.
TGCGCCAGCAGCTTGGGTCTAGCGGGAGGCCGCTCTGGGGCCAACGTCCTGACTTTC
CASSLGLAGGRSGANVLTF
>15|TRBJ1-5|TRBV7-6|TRBD1|.
TGTGCCAGCAGCTTAGAAAGAGGGGGCCATCAGCCCCAGCATTTT
CASSLERGGHQPQHF
>16|TRBJ1-1|TRBV19|.|.
TGTGCCAGTAGTAACCAGGGGCGCCCGGTGAACACTGAAGCTTTCTTT
CASSNQGRPVNTEAFF
>11|TRBJ1-2|TRBV7-9|.|.
TGTGCCAGCAGCCGTCTTGGACAGTTCACCTTC
CASSRLGQFTF
>17|TRBJ2-1|TRBV27|TRBD2|.
TGTGCCAGCAGTTTAACTAGCGTCGGGAGGGTGTACAATGAGCAGTTCTTC
CASSLTSVGRVYNEQFF
>16|TRBJ2-7|TRBV7-8|TRBD1|.
TGTGCCAGCAGCCTGAACCCGGGACAGGGGGACTACGAGCAGTACTTC
CASSLNPGQGDYEQYF
>13|TRBJ1-1|TRBV2|.|.
TGTGCCAGCAGCGTAACACCGAACACTGAAGCTTTCTTT
CASSVTPNTEAFF
>13|TRBJ2-1|TRBV7-2|.|.
TGTGCCAGCAGCTTAATAGCGGCCGATGAGCAGTTCTTC
CASSLIAADEQFF
>14|TRBJ2-6|TRBV19|.|.
TGTGCCAGTAGTTTAGGTTTTGGGGCCAACGTCCTGACTTTC
CASSLGFGANVLTF
>14|TRBJ2-7|TRBV19|TRBD2|.
TGTGCCAGTAGTTCGGGACTAGCTCGCTACGAGCAGTACTTC
CASSSGLARYEQYF
>17|TRBJ2-6|TRBV21-1|.|.
TGTGCCAGCAGCAAACGGGAGACAGGGCCTGGGGCCAACGTCCTGACTTTC
CASSKRETGPGANVLTF
>14|TRBJ1-3|TRBV6-5|.|.
TGTGCCAGCAGAGTCCAGGATTCGGGAAACACCATATATTTT
CASRVQDSGNTIYF
>17|TRBJ2-2|TRBV18|TRBD2|.
TGTGCCAGCTCACCGGGGACTAGCGGGAAGTACACCGGGGAGCTGTTTTTT
CASSPGTSGKYTGELFF
>13|TRBJ1-1|TRBV7-2|.|.
TGTGCCAGCAGCCCAGGGGCCACCACTGAAGCTTTCTTT
CASSPGATTEAFF
>14|TRBJ1-2|TRBV30|TRBD1|.
TGTGCCTGGAGTTTGGACAGGAAATACTATGGCTACACCTTC
CAWSLDRKYYGYTF
>13|TRBJ2-7|TRBV5-5|.|.
TGTGCCAGCAGCTTGGAACATGACTACGAGCAGTACTTC
CASSLEHDYEQYF
>16|TRBJ2-3|TRBV5-4|.|.
TGTGCCAGCAGCTTGGGGTCTATTCGTTACACAGATACGCAGTATTTT
CASSLGSIRYTDTQYF
>15|TRBJ2-3|TRBV10-3|.|once
TGTGCCATCAGTGGGCACCAGCCGGATGCAGATACGCAGTATTTT
CAISGHQPDADTQYF
>15|TRBJ1-4|TRBV5-5|TRBD1|.
TGTGCCAGCAGCACGCAACAGGGGGCACGTGAAAAACTGTTTTTT
CASSTQQGAREKLFF
>14|TRBJ2-4|TRBV2|.|.
TGTGCCAGCAGTTCTCCAGGGGGGAAAAACATTCAGTACTTC
CASSSPGGKNIQYF
>14|TRBJ1-5|TRBV28|.|.
TGTGCCAGCAGCAAAAGACAGATCAATCAGCCCCAGCATTTT
CASSKRQINQPQHF
>15|TRBJ2-2|TRBV11-2|.|.
TGTGCCAGCAGCCCCCGTACGGGGAACACCGGGGAGCTGTTTTTT
CASSPRTGNTGELFF
>15|TRBJ2-7|TRBV10-3|TRBD2|.
TGTGCCATCAGTGACAGGACTAGCGGGGGTTACGAGCAGTACTTC
CAISDRTSGGYEQYF
>13|TRBJ2-5|TRBV5-4|.|.
TGTGCCAGCAGCTTGGACATCCAAGAGACCCAGTACTTC
CASSLDIQETQYF
>16|TRBJ2-3|TRBV10-2|.|.
TGCGCCAGCAGTGATGCGGAACTCACGACCACAGATACGCAGTATTTT
CASSDAELTTTDTQYF
>15|TRBJ2-3|TRBV9|.|.
TGTGCCAGCAGCGTAGATCTGGGGCCCGGAGATACGCAGTATTTT
CASSVDLGPGDTQYF
>14|TRBJ2-1|TRBV9|.|.
TGTGCCAGCAGCGTAGAACCGGGAGTAGATGAGCAGTTCTTC
CASSVEPGVDEQFF
>13|TRBJ2-5|TRBV7-6|TRBD1|.
TGTGCCAGCAGCTTAGAGGGGGCTAGGACCCAGTACTTC
CASSLEGARTQYF
>14|TRBJ2-7|TRBV7-3|TRBD1|.
TGTGCCAGCAGCCGTTCAGGGGGCGCCGACGAGCAGTACTTC
CASSRSGGADEQYF
>11|TRBJ2-7|TRBV20-1|.|.
TGCAGTGCTAGTTTTAGGCTCGAGCAGTACTTC
CSASFRLEQYF